The 30 T cell receptor beta chains given below trace back to one sample, sequenced in a study of T cells after yellow fever vaccination. TCRdb analysed the 5' RACE reads with MiXCR anew, one entry per CDR3 protein. Here the sample spans approximately 510,000 distinct CDR3 sequences, less than 25% being singletons. Specimen: PBMCs, collected approximately 20 days after the first yellow fever vaccination. The receptors shown here come from a young man who received the YFV17D yellow fever vaccine.

This sequence joins TRBV24-1 and TRBJ2-5; D may be TRBD2 (5 bases). From germline, CDR1 is KGHDR and CDR2 SFDVKD. The CDR3 totals 12 residues. V shed 4 bases and J shed 4 bases, with 6 bases lying between them. CDR3 in amino acids: CATSDRGETQYF. CDR3 nucleotide sequence: TGTGCCACCAGTGACCGGGGAGAGACCCAGTACTTC.

The gene calls are TRBV4-2 and TRBJ2-7, with D maybe TRBD1 (6 bases). Trimming pared 1 base from V and 0 bases from J, leaving 13 bases between. Germline V gene data show CDR1 as LGHNA and CDR2 as YNFKEQ. The CDR3 covers 16 residues. CDR3 protein: CASSQAARGSSYEQYF. CDR3 nucleotide sequence: TGTGCCAGCAGCCAAGCGGCGAGGGGGAGCTCCTACGAGCAGTACTTC.

CDR3: CASSFGLGRQETQYF. The CDR3 coding sequence is TGTGCCAGCAGCTTCGGACTGGGTAGGCAAGAGACCCAGTACTTC. The V gene is TRBV7-2, the J gene TRBJ2-5; TRBD2 might be the D (5 bases). CDR1 and CDR2 (germline): SGHTA, FQGNSA. The CDR3 covers 15 residues. Trimming stripped 3 bases from V and 2 bases from J, with 13 bases between. Full variable domain (missing parts from reference TRBV7-2 and TRBJ2-5): GAGVSQSPSNKVTEKGKDVELRCDPISGHTALYWYRQSLGQGLEFLIYFQGNSAPDKSGLPSDRFSAERTGGSVSTLTIQRTQQEDSAVYLCASSFGLGRQETQYFGPGTRLLVL.

In its sample, this clonotype was seen a few times. V and J are TRBV5-1 and TRBJ1-1, with D uncertain. There are 16 residues in the CDR3. The germline CDR1 and CDR2 sequences are SGHRS and YFSETQ. V lost 0 bases, J lost 4 bases, and 16 bases lay in between. The CDR3 nucleotides read TGCGCCAGCAGCTTGGGCGACACGGTACCGGCCACTGAAGCTTTCTTT. It translates to CASSLGDTVPATEAFF.

Many counts were recorded for this clonotype. The rearrangement uses TRBV3-1 and TRBJ2-1, with a weak D call TRBD2 (7 bases). V shed 0 bases and J shed 2 bases, with 8 bases lying between them. Germline-derived CDR1 and CDR2 are LGHDT and YNNKEL (reference sequence). This CDR3 comprises 15 residues. The CDR3 spells CASSQDGGPYNEQFF. CDR3 bases: TGTGCCAGCAGCCAAGACGGGGGGCCCTACAATGAGCAGTTCTTC.

This clonotype was counted a few times. The chain couples TRBV20-1 to TRBJ2-5; maybe TRBD2 (5 bases). This CDR3 is 12 amino acids long. V was shortened by 5 bases and J by 1 base, with 8 bases between the two germline ends. CDR1 and CDR2 from the germline V gene are DFQATT and SNEGSKA (reference sequence). The CDR3 loop is CSAATSQETQYF. The CDR3 region has the DNA TGCAGTGCTGCTACTAGCCAAGAGACCCAGTACTTC.

The gene calls are TRBV13 and TRBJ2-3, with D possibly being TRBD2 (6 bases). Germline V CDR1 and CDR2: PRHDT, FYEKMQ (reference sequence). Trimming removed 2 bases from V and 4 bases from J, with 10 bases in between. The CDR3 has 14 residues. CDR3: CASSLKGRSDTQYF. The DNA of the CDR3 is TGTGCCAGCAGCTTAAAGGGGAGGTCAGATACGCAGTATTTT. The whole variable domain, remainder taken from reference TRBV13 and TRBJ2-3, is AAGVIQSPRHLIKEKRETATLKCYPIPRHDTVYWYQQGPGQDPQFLISFYEKMQSDKGSIPDRFSAQQFSDYHSELNMSSLELGDSALYFCASSLKGRSDTQYFGPGTRLTVL.

This clonotype was counted a few times. The chain uses TRBV20-1 and TRBJ2-7; unclear D gene. This CDR3 is built from 12 residues. Trimming removed 2 bases from V and 6 bases from J, with 11 bases in between. The germline V gene encodes CDR1 DFQATT and CDR2 SNEGSKA (reference sequence). The CDR3 nucleotides read TGCAGTGCTAGATTCAGCATCAGCGAGCAGTACGTC. This codes for CSARFSISEQYV.

The CDR3: CASSEADRGPSTDTQYF. The CDR3, as DNA: TGTGCCAGCAGTGAAGCCGACAGGGGGCCTAGCACAGATACGCAGTATTTT. The chain links TRBV2 to TRBJ2-3; 10 nucleotides line up with TRBD1. The CDR3 totals 17 residues. CDR1 and CDR2 from the germline V gene are SNHLY and FYNNEI. V lost 0 bases and J lost 0; bases outside the gene matches: 3.

This clonotype was recorded a few times. The V and J genes are TRBV3-1 and TRBJ2-7; 8 bases fit TRBD2. Germline CDR1 reads LGHDT; CDR2 reads YNNKEL (reference sequence). The CDR3 length is 15 residues. The V gene end was trimmed by 5 bases and the J gene end by 1 base; junction bases not matched to a gene: 7. CDR3 nucleotide sequence: TGTGCCAGCAGCAACCGGGGCGGGGGGTCCTACGAGCAGTACTTC. It translates to CASSNRGGGSYEQYF.

The sample holds a few counts of this clonotype. The chain joins TRBV5-1 to TRBJ1-6; D not certain. Germline V gene lookup returns CDR1 SGHRS and CDR2 YFSETQ. CDR3 length: 14 amino acids. V lost 0 bases and J 15 bases, leaving 16 bases between the germline ends. The CDR3 nucleotides are TGCGCCAGCAGCTTGGGCGACGGTGACTACGGCCTCCACTTT. Translating gives CASSLGDGDYGLHF.

This clonotype was counted a few times. J is TRBJ1-2 and V is TRBV4-1; 8 bases are a match to TRBD1. From germline, CDR1 is MGHRA and CDR2 YSYEKL. With V trimmed by 3 bases and J by 8 bases, 11 bases remained unmatched. CDR3 size: 15 residues. CDR3 nucleotide sequence: TGCGCCAGCAGCCAGGCAGGGGGCCTGGCGGTGGGCTACACCTTC. Protein sequence: CASSQAGGLAVGYTF.

This clonotype was picked up a small number of times. The CDR3 nucleotides read TGTGCCAGCAGCTTGGGCCAGGTCGGTGTGGATCAGTACTTC. It specifies CASSLGQVGVDQYF. V gene TRBV7-9 combines with J gene TRBJ2-4; D uncertain. V lost 3 bases, J lost 12 bases, and 18 bases lay in between. Looked up from germline, CDR1 is SEHNR and CDR2 is FQNEAQ (reference sequence). CDR3 length equals 14 residues.

This clonotype was seen more than once but under ten times. J is TRBJ1-2 and V is TRBV5-1; a weak D match, TRBD1 (5 bases). This CDR3 is 12 amino acids long. Germline values: CDR1 SGHRS, CDR2 YFSETQ. Trimming removed 5 bases from V and 6 bases from J, with 11 bases in between. CDR3: CASSPGGDGYTF. CDR3 nucleotides: TGCGCCAGCAGTCCGGGGGGTGATGGCTACACCTTC.

The J gene is TRBJ2-1, the V gene TRBV20-1; D is undetermined. Germline-derived CDR1 and CDR2 are DFQATT and SNEGSKA (reference sequence). The CDR3 is 14 amino acids. The CDR3 loop is CSVEKRGSYNEQFF. The CDR3 bases are TGCAGCGTAGAAAAGCGAGGCTCCTACAATGAGCAGTTCTTC.

This clonotype has only a few counts. The chain carries TRBV29-1 and TRBJ2-5, with a tentative D call TRBD2 (5 bases). The CDR3 has 10 residues. CDR1 is SQVTM and CDR2 is ANQGSEA in the germline V gene. The V gene lost 3 bases and the J gene lost 11 bases, with 10 bases spanning the gap. The CDR3 DNA follows: TGCAGCGTTGAGGACTCAGGACAGTACTTC. Its protein is CSVEDSGQYF. Full variable domain (rest looked up from reference TRBV29-1 and TRBJ2-5): SAVISQKPSRDICQRGTSLTIQCQVDSQVTMMFWYRQQPGQSLTLIATANQGSEATYESGFVIDKFPISRPNLTFSTLTVSNMSPEDSSIYLCSVEDSGQYFGPGTRLLVL.

The genes are TRBV7-6 and TRBJ2-3; TRBD2 matches at 7 bases. CDR1 SGHVS and CDR2 FNYEAQ come from the germline V gene. The V and J ends lost 5 bases and 2 bases, in that order; junction bases with no gene match: 4. The CDR3 is 14 residues long. The CDR3 bases are TGTGCCAGCAGCAAAGGGACTAACACAGATACGCAGTATTTT. Translating it yields CASSKGTNTDTQYF.

This clonotype appeared a few times. The CDR3 coding sequence is TGTGCCAGCAGCCGGGGAAGGGCGGGCACTGAAGCTTTCTTT. Its translation is CASSRGRAGTEAFF. The rearrangement joins TRBV5-6 to TRBJ1-1, with no clear D. The CDR3 extends over 14 amino acids. Trimming removed 4 bases at V and 4 bases at J, with 14 bases between. Germline loops: CDR1 SGHDT, CDR2 YYEEEE. The complete variable domain, with remaining parts taken from reference TRBV5-6 and TRBJ1-1, reads DAGVTQSPTHLIKTRGQQVTLRCSPKSGHDTVSWYQQALGQGPQFIFQYYEEEERQRGNFPDRFSGHQFPNYSSELNVNALLLGDSALYLCASSRGRAGTEAFFGQGTRLTVV.

In nucleotides, the CDR3 is TGTGCCAGCAGTCCAGGGGGTCGGGGCTATGGCTACACCTTC. It yields the protein CASSPGGRGYGYTF. The chain combines TRBV12-3 or TRBV12-4 with TRBJ1-2; 7 bases fit TRBD1. The junction had 7 bases not matched to a gene; V was cut back by 5 bases and J by 4 bases. The CDR3 is made up of 14 amino acids.

The chain carries TRBV9 and TRBJ2-5, with D hard to call. Per the germline V gene, CDR1 is SGDLS and CDR2 is YYNGEE. The germline V and J ends were trimmed by 0 bases and 2 bases, with 11 bases remaining between them. CDR3 size: 15 residues. In DNA, the CDR3 is TGTGCCAGCAGCGTAGGTATGGGGTCTCAAGAGACCCAGTACTTC. This gives the protein CASSVGMGSQETQYF. Full variable domain (rest looked up from reference TRBV9 and TRBJ2-5): DSGVTQTPKHLITATGQRVTLRCSPRSGDLSVYWYQQSLDQGLQFLIQYYNGEERAKGNILERFSAQQFPDLHSELNLSSLELGDSALYFCASSVGMGSQETQYFGPGTRLLVL.

The table lists this clonotype with a few counts. The chain carries TRBV6-5 and TRBJ1-6; D is uncertain. The CDR3 length is 14 residues. Germline CDR1 reads MNHEY; CDR2 reads SVGAGI. V was shortened by 3 bases and J by 10 bases, with 13 bases between the two germline ends. CDR3 loop: CASSYEGSRSPLHF. Written as DNA, the CDR3 is TGTGCCAGCAGTTATGAGGGTTCACGATCACCCCTCCACTTT.

The chain carries TRBV20-1 and TRBJ2-7; tentatively, D is TRBD1 (6 bases). The CDR3 has 12 residues. V was cut by 8 bases and J by 3 bases, with 14 bases left in between. CDR1 is DFQATT and CDR2 is SNEGSKA in the germline V gene (reference sequence). CDR3 residues: CSPQGRGYEQYF. CDR3 sequence (DNA): TGCAGTCCTCAGGGCAGGGGCTACGAGCAGTACTTC.

The sample holds a few counts of this clonotype. The rearrangement joins TRBV7-9 to TRBJ1-2; TRBD1 matches at 7 bases. This CDR3 region has 13 residues. Unmatched junction bases numbered 5, after V lost 10 bases and J lost 0 bases. CDR1 is SEHNR, CDR2 FQNEAQ, per germline (reference sequence). The DNA for the CDR3 is TGTGCCACCGAAGGGACAGCTAACTATGGCTACACCTTC. Translating it yields CATEGTANYGYTF.

This clonotype was recorded a few times. The CDR3 region has the DNA TGTGCCAGCAGCCTAGGACATGATGAGCAGTTCTTC. This gives the protein CASSLGHDEQFF. The V gene is TRBV7-7, the J gene TRBJ2-1; tentatively, D is TRBD1 (5 bases). There are 12 residues in the CDR3. Germline V gene lookup returns CDR1 SSHAT and CDR2 FNYEAQ (reference sequence). Trimming cost V 5 bases and J 8 bases, with 10 bases left between them.

This clonotype came up a few times. The rearrangement uses TRBV10-3 and TRBJ2-1, with D possibly TRBD1 on 7 matching bases. The CDR3 runs to 17 residues. Trimming left V 2 bases short and J 1 base short, with 15 bases between. From germline, CDR1 is ENHRY and CDR2 SYGVKD. CDR3: CAISEGRTGGSYNEQFF. The DNA for the CDR3 is TGTGCCATCAGTGAGGGGAGGACAGGAGGGTCCTACAATGAGCAGTTCTTC.

CDR3 region: CAISEGGKAGNTIYF. In DNA form, the CDR3 reads TGTGCCATCAGTGAAGGAGGCAAGGCTGGAAACACCATATATTTT. The V call is TRBV10-3, the J call TRBJ1-3; D not resolved. V lost 3 bases, J lost 2 bases, and 11 bases lay in between. Germline loops: CDR1 ENHRY, CDR2 SYGVKD. CDR3 size: 15 residues.

The CDR3 is CACRGDSPPEQFF. CDR3 sequence (DNA): TGTGCCTGCCGCGGGGACTCCCCGCCCGAGCAGTTCTTC. The chain joins TRBV30 to TRBJ2-1; D is perhaps TRBD2 (6 bases). Germline CDR1 is GTSNPN and CDR2 is SVGIG (reference sequence). V shed 6 bases and J shed 10 bases, with 19 bases lying between them. The CDR3 runs to 13 residues.

In this sample, this clonotype turned up a few times. This chain links TRBV5-4 with TRBJ2-5, with 8 bases aligning to TRBD1. V dropped 2 bases and J dropped 1; count of bases not matched to a gene: 4. The CDR3 spans 15 residues. Germline CDR1 reads SGHNT; CDR2 reads YYREEE (reference sequence). CDR3 sequence: CASSFQGAGQETQYF. CDR3 DNA: TGTGCCAGCAGCTTCCAGGGGGCTGGCCAAGAGACCCAGTACTTC.

The chain is built from TRBV13 and TRBJ2-3, with 11 nucleotides matching TRBD2. V trimming: 5 bases; J trimming: 0 bases; junction bases outside the gene matches: 10. Germline loops: CDR1 PRHDT, CDR2 FYEKMQ (reference sequence). This CDR3 spans 18 amino acids. Here the CDR3 DNA reads TGTGCCAGCAGCCATACTAGCGGGGGTTACCCTAGCACAGATACGCAGTATTTT. This encodes CASSHTSGGYPSTDTQYF.

The chain uses TRBV6-5 and TRBJ1-1; D not resolved. The CDR3 length is 14 residues. V lost 6 bases to trimming and J lost 0 bases, with 11 bases between them. The germline CDR1 and CDR2 sequences are MNHEY and SVGAGI. CDR3 region: CASSYMRMNTEAFF. The CDR3 nucleotides read TGTGCCAGCAGCTACATGCGAATGAACACTGAAGCTTTCTTT.